The T cell receptor beta chain under discussion was sequenced for a study of T cell responses to AZD1222 COVID-19 vaccine. General study findings and limits: With two AZD1222 doses given, Spike-specific TCR breadth and depth both rose. Donors were mostly white British, more females; clonal diversity possibly underestimated. Only after the peak T cell response were repertoires sampled.

Sequenced by immunoSEQ multiplex PCR; TCRdb stores in-frame clones only, minus some. The sample carries 180,000 or so clones, about 91% recorded once. Per the germline V gene, CDR1 is SGHTA and CDR2 is FQGNSA. The CDR3 contains 14 residues. The V and J ends lost 5 bases and 1 base, in that order; junction bases with no gene match: 3. Remarks on this clone: As yet, its antigen is unknown.

The material sequenced was peripheral blood, taken 28 days after the second AZD1222 dose. The gene calls are TRBV7-2 and TRBJ2-3; 7 bases match TRBD2. The receptor was derived from an adult who received the AZD1222 COVID-19 vaccine. CDR3 coding DNA: TGTGCCAGCAGCGACCGGGGGGGCACAGATACGCAGTATTTT. Residues: CASSDRGGTDTQYF.